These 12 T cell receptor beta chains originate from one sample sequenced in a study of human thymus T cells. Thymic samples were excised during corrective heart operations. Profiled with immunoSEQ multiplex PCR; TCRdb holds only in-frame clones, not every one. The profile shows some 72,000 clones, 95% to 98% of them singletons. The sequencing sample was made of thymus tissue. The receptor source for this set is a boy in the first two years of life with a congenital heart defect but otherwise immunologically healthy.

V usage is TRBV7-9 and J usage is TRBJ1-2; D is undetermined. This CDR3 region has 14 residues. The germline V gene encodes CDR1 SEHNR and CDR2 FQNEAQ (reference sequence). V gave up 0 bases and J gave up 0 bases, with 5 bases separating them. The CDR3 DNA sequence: TGTGCCAGCAGCTTAGCAGACACTAACTATGGCTACACCTTC. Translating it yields CASSLADTNYGYTF. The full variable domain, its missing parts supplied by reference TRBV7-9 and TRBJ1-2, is DTGVSQNPRHKITKRGQNVTFRCDPISEHNRLYWYRQTLGQGPEFLTYFQNEAQLEKSRLLSDRFSAERPKGSFSTLEIQRTEQGDSAMYLCASSLADTNYGYTFGSGTRLTVV.

The CDR3 coding sequence is TGTGCTAGTGGTCGCGCCCCTCCGGGGATTCAGCCCCAGCATTTT. Protein: CASGRAPPGIQPQHF. The chain employs TRBV12-5 and TRBJ1-5, with D hard to call. Trimming left V 5 bases short and J 6 bases short, with 17 bases between. Germline V gene data show CDR1 as LGHNT and CDR2 as FRNRAP. CDR3 length equals 15 residues. Looking up the rest from reference TRBV12-5 and TRBJ1-5 gives the full variable domain: DARVTQTPRHKVTEMGQEVTMRCQPILGHNTVFWYRQTMMQGLELLAYFRNRAPLDDSGMPKDRFSAEMPDATLATLKIQPSEPRDSAVYFCASGRAPPGIQPQHFGDGTRLSIL.

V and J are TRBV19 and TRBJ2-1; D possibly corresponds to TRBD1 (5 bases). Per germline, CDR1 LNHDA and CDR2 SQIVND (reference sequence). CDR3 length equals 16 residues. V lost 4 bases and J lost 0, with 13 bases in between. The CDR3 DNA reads TGTGCCAGTAGTACAAAGGGGCGGATCTCCTACAATGAGCAGTTCTTC. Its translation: CASSTKGRISYNEQFF.

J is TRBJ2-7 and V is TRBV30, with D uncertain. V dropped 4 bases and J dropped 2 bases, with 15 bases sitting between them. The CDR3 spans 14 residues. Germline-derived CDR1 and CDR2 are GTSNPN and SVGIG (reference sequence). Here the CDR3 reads CAWTWDGETYEQYF. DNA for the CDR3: TGTGCCTGGACATGGGATGGGGAAACCTACGAGCAGTACTTC.

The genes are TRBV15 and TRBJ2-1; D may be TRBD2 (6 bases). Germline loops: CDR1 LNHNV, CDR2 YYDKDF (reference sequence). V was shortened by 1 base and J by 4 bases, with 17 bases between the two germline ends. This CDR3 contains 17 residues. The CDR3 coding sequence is TGTGCCACCAGCAGAGTTCGTTTCGGACTACCTTACAATGAGCAGTTCTTC. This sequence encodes CATSRVRFGLPYNEQFF.

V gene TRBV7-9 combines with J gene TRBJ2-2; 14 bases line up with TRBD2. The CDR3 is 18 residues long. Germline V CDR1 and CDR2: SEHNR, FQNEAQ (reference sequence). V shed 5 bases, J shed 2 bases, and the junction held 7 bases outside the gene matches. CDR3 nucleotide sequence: TGTGCCAGCAGCCTCGGGACTAGCGGGAGCCTAAACACCGGGGAGCTGTTTTTT. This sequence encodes CASSLGTSGSLNTGELFF.

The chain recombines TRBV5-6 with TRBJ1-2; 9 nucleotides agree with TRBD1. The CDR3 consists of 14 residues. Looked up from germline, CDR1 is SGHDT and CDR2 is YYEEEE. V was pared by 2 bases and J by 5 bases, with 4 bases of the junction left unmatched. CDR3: CASSFRDRGYGYTF. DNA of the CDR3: TGTGCCAGCAGCTTCCGAGACAGGGGGTATGGCTACACCTTC.

CDR3 loop: CASSPDGAWGNTEAFF. Written as DNA, the CDR3 is TGTGCCAGCTCCCCCGACGGGGCATGGGGGAACACTGAAGCTTTCTTT. This sequence joins TRBV18 and TRBJ1-1; tentative D call: TRBD1 (5 bases). Trimming stripped 6 bases from V and 1 base from J, with 18 bases between. The CDR3 runs to 16 residues. Germline CDR1 KGHSH, CDR2 LQKENI.

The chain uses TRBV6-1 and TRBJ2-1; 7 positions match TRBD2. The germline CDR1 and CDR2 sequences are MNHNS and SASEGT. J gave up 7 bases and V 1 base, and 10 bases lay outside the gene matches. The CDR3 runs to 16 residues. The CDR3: CASSEEDRGAGNEQFF. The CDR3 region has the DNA TGTGCCAGCAGTGAAGAGGATCGCGGAGCGGGGAATGAGCAGTTCTTC.

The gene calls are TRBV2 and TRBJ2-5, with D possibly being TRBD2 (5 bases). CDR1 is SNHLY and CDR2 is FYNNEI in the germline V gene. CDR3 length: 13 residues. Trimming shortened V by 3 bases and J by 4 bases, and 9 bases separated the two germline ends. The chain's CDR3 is CASSEGRGETQYF. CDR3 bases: TGTGCCAGCAGTGAGGGGAGAGGAGAGACCCAGTACTTC. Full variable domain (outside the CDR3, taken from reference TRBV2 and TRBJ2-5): EPEVTQTPSHQVTQMGQEVILRCVPISNHLYFYWYRQILGQKVEFLVSFYNNEISEKSEIFDDQFSVERPDGSNFTLKIRSTKLEDSAMYFCASSEGRGETQYFGPGTRLLVL.

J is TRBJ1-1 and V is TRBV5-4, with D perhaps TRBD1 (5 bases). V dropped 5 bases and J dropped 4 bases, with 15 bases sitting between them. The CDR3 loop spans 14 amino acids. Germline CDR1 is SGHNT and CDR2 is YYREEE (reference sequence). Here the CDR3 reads CASRDRGDGTEAFF. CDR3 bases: TGTGCCAGCAGGGACCGGGGGGACGGCACTGAAGCTTTCTTT.

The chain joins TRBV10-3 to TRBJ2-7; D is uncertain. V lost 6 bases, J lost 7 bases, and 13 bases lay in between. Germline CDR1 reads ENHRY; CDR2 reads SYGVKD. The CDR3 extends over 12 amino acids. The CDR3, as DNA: TGTGCCATCAGCGGAAAACTGGGGGAGCAGTACTTC. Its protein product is CAISGKLGEQYF.